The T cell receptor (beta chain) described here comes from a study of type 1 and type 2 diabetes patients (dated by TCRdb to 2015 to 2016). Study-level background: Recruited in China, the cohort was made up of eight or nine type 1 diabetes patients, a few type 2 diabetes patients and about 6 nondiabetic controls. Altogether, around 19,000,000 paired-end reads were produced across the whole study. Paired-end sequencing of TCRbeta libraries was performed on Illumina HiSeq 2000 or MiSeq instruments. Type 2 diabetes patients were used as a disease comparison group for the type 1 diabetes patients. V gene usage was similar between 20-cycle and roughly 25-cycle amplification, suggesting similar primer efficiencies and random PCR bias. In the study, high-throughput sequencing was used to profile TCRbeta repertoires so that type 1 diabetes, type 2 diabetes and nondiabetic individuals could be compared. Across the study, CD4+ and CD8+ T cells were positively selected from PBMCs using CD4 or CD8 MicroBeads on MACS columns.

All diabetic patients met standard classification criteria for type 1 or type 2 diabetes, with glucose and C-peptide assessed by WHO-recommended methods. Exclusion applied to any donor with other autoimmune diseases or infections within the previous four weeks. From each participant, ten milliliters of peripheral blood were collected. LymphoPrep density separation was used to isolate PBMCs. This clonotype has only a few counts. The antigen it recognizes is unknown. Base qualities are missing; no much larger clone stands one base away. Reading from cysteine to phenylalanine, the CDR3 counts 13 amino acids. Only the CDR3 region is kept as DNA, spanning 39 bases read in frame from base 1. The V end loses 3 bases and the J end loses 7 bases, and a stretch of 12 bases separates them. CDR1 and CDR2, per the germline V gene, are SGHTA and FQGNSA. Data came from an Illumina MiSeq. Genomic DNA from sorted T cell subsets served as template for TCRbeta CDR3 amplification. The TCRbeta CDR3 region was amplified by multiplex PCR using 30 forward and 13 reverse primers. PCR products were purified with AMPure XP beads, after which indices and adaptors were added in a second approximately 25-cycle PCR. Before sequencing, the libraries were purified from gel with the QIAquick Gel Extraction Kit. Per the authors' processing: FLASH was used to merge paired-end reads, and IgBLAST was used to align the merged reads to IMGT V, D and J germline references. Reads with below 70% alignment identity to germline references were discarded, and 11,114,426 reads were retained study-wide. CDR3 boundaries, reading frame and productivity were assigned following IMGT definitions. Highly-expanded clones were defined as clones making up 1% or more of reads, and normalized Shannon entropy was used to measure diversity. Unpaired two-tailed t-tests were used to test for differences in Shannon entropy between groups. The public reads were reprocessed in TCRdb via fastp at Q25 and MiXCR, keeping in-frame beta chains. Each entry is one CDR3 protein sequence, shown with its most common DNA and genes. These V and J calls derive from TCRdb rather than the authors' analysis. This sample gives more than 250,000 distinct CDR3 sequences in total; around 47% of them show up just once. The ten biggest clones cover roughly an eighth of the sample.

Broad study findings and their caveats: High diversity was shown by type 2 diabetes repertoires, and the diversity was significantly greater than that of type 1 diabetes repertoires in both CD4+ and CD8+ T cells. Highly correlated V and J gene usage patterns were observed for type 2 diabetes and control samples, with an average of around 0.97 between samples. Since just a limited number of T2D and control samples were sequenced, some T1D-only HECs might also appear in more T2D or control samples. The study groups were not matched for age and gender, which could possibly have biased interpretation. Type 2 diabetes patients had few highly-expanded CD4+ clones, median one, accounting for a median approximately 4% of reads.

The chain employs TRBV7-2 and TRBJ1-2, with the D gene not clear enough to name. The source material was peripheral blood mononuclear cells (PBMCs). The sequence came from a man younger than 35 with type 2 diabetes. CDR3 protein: CASSFPPAPGYTF. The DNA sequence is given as TGTGCCAGCAGCTTCCCTCCTGCCCCTGGCTACACCTTC.